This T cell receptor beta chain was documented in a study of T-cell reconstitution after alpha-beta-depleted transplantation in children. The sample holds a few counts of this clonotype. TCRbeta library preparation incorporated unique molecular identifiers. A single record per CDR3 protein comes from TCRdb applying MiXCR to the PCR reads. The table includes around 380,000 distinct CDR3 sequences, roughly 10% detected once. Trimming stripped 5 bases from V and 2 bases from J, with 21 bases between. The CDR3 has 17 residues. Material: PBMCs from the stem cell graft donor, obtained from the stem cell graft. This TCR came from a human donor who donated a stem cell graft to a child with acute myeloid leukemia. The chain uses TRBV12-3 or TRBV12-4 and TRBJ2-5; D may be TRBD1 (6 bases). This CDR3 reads CASSRKQGTLSQETQYF. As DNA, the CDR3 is TGTGCCAGCAGTCGGAAGCAGGGGACCCTTAGTCAAGAGACCCAGTACTTC.